This T cell receptor (beta chain) is drawn from a study of blood T cell dynamics during melanoma immunotherapy. Overall study: Metastatic melanoma patients received first-line pembrolizumab or nivolumab plus ipilimumab.

A fixed DNA input of about 320 ng was used per bulk PBMC sample. The assay was immunoSEQ multiplex PCR, and TCRdb's table has in-frame clones only and misses some. The sample contains about 4,200 clones, 88% of which appear only once. Study-wide points: Unlike progressors, later disease-control patients had W3 repertoires gaining clonality or diversity.

Specified time point: week 3, after first cycle of checkpoint inhibitor. Blood was drawn before treatment and at week 3 after checkpoint blockade. This CDR3 region has 16 residues. Trimming cost V 2 bases and J 7 bases, with 18 bases left between them. In germline, CDR1 is SGHTA, CDR2 FQGTGA. For this clone: Its antigen is undetermined.

The J gene is TRBJ2-1, the V gene TRBV7-3; either TRBD1 or TRBD2 may supply D (5 bases each). The origin of this receptor is a human donor with melanoma. The sample was blood, taken from a patient treated with checkpoint blockade. CDR3 region: CASSLFVGTVKNEQFF. Here the CDR3 DNA reads TGTGCCAGCAGCTTATTTGTAGGGACGGTGAAGAATGAGCAGTTCTTC.